This T cell receptor beta chain was retrieved from a study of blood T cell repertoires in COVID-19 (dated by TCRdb to the early 2020s). Study-level background: The collaborator samples originated in the United States, Italy and Spain and spanned the acute and convalescent phases of COVID-19. HLA class I and class II types, where available, came from metadata supplied by the sample provider rather than from assay-based typing. The samples were drawn from two sources: the first 160 participants of the ongoing ImmuneRACE study, and 1,200 or so subjects contributed by 6 global collaborators. The sample metadata nearly always contained a de-identified subject ID, COVID-19 status, age in years and sex. The repertoires were made available in a free public database intended to serve as a resource for research on the immune response to SARS-CoV-2. The material from the prospective study consisted of cDNA or gDNA derived from T cells, B-cell-depleted T cells, or PBMCs. Subjects who had been exposed to COVID-19, were actively infected with it, or had recovered from it provided the deeply sampled blood TCRbeta repertoires that made up the dataset.

Summary of the overall study and its limitations: The amount of clinical and demographic metadata varied by source and participant and was provided uncurated.

The CDR3 runs 13 amino acids, cysteine and phenylalanine included. CDR3 DNA is the only sequence kept; it has 39 bases, read in frame from the first base. CDR1 and CDR2, per the germline V gene, are MNHEY and SVGEGT. V is reduced by 4 bases and J by 2 bases, leaving a spacing of 7 bases between them. TCRbeta CDR3 regions were amplified from genomic DNA using the immunoSEQ Assay, a bias-controlled multiplex PCR. On the study's bioinformatics: The number of nucleated cells in each sample was estimated from the amplification of reference gene primers within the assay. Sequence reads were collapsed and filtered to measure the absolute abundance of every unique TCRbeta CDR3 rearrangement. For each sample, productive Simpson clonality was calculated as the square root of Simpson's diversity index across productive rearrangements. TCRdb obtained this table from immuneACCESS and retained in-frame rearrangements with V and J assigned. These tables miss some clones; where compared with another copy, unresolved V genes account for less than half of the shortfall, and the remainder is unexplained. V and J calls plus clone size are reproduced from that table; the DNA served to infer D and trimming. A total of fewer than 300,000 clones appear in this sample, 70% to 90% of them only once. The top ten clones comprise 11% of the sample.

About this clone itself: Its antigen is currently not known. No quality values exist for individual bases; no much larger clone is one base distant.

One collaborating source in Seattle enrolled patients during active infection and followed them longitudinally through the course of disease. Each collaborating institution followed its own protocols to collect whole blood in K2EDTA tubes. For TCRbeta analysis, collaborators shipped samples as frozen whole blood, isolated PBMCs, or DNA extracted from either of those sample types. The rearranged chain carries TRBV6-2 or TRBV6-3 and TRBJ2-3, with no confidently assigned D gene. The clonotype comes from a man aged 50-60 years with COVID-19, enrolled during active disease. Sequenced: peripheral blood. The CDR3 amino acid sequence is: CASSSHITDTQYF. The sequenced DNA is TGTGCCAGCAGTTCACATATCACAGATACGCAGTATTTT.